Following are 32 T cell receptor beta chains from one sample sequenced in a study of blood T cells in healthy people across ages. A J-beta primer mix and a sample-barcoded 5' primer were used in a second PCR of about 6 to 12 cycles. TCRdb called the 5' RACE reads again in MiXCR, with one record for every CDR3 protein. Of over 1.5 million distinct CDR3 sequences in the sample, roughly 52% are singletons; the top ten hold 2.1%. Sequenced: blood. The receptors shown here come from a woman aged 40 to 55 in good health.

The gene calls are TRBV7-2 and TRBJ2-1, with 16 bases lining up with TRBD2. Judging by the DNA end, TRBJ2-7 fits better; the J call may be wrong. Germline V lookup: CDR1 SGHTA, CDR2 FQGNSA. The CDR3 totals 20 residues. CDR3 residues: CASSSGGLAGGMSSYNEQYF. The CDR3 coding sequence is TGTGCCAGCAGCTCCGGGGGACTAGCGGGGGGGATGAGCTCCTACAATGAGCAGTACTTC.

CDR3 sequence: CASSLYGGEQYF. The CDR3 nucleotides read TGTGCCAGCAGCTTATATGGGGGAGAGCAGTACTTC. V and J are TRBV7-2 and TRBJ2-7; the D gene could be TRBD1 or TRBD2 (5 bases each). Per germline, CDR1 SGHTA and CDR2 FQGNSA. V was trimmed by 2 bases and J by 7 bases, leaving 9 bases between them. The CDR3 is made up of 12 amino acids.

The sample holds many counts of this clonotype. A read error may produce the germline difference seen at one junction end. Here the CDR3 DNA reads TGTGCCAGCAGTTCGGCAGATACGCAGTATTTT. Protein: CASSSADTQYF. The V and J genes are TRBV5-1 and TRBJ2-3; no clear D gene. CDR1 is SGHRS, CDR2 YFSETQ, per germline. The CDR3 is 11 amino acids.

V is TRBV6-5 and J is TRBJ2-1; perhaps TRBD1 as D (5 bases). The CDR3 contains 13 residues. Germline CDR1 reads MNHEY; CDR2 reads SVGAGI. Trimming shortened V by 5 bases and J by 8 bases, and 13 bases separated the two germline ends. The CDR3 DNA sequence: TGTGCCAGCAGTCCCTCCGCAGGGCATGAGCAGTTCTTC. Amino acids: CASSPSAGHEQFF.

The chain has TRBV6-2 or TRBV6-3 and TRBJ2-5; TRBD2 matches 11 bases. After removal of 7 bases from V and 3 bases from J, the junction contained 10 bases not matched to a gene. CDR1 MNHEY and CDR2 SVGEGT come from the germline V gene. The CDR3 runs 16 residues. Written as DNA, the CDR3 is TGTGCCAGCATGGGTCCCGGGACTAGCGGAAAAGAGACCCAGTACTTC. Translating it yields CASMGPGTSGKETQYF.

There are a few counts of this clonotype. J is TRBJ1-2 and V is TRBV11-2; possibly TRBD1 for D (6 bases). The V gene lost 5 bases and the J gene lost 4 bases, with 20 bases spanning the gap. Germline V CDR1 and CDR2: SGHAT, FQNNGV. The CDR3 length is 16 residues. DNA of the CDR3: TGTGCCAGCAGCACCTGGACAGATCCCATGATCTATGGCTACACCTTC. Translating gives CASSTWTDPMIYGYTF.

This chain links TRBV9 with TRBJ1-2, with a weak D call TRBD1 (5 bases). V was trimmed by 2 bases and J by 4 bases, leaving 18 bases between them. The germline V gene has CDR1 SGDLS and CDR2 YYNGEE. The CDR3 covers 16 residues. The CDR3 sequence is CASSVTMITGGYGYTF. CDR3 sequence (DNA): TGTGCCAGCAGCGTCACTATGATTACGGGGGGCTATGGCTACACCTTC.

CDR3 in amino acids: CASSPDRGRINGYTF. Written as DNA, the CDR3 is TGTGCCAGCAGTCCGGACAGGGGGCGTATTAATGGCTACACCTTC. The V gene is TRBV6-5, the J gene TRBJ1-2; TRBD1 matches 11 bases. The V and J ends lost 5 bases and 6 bases, in that order; junction bases with no gene match: 8. Per the germline V gene, CDR1 is MNHEY and CDR2 is SVGAGI. This CDR3 has 15 amino acids.

V usage is TRBV6-6 and J usage is TRBJ2-1, with 10 bases lining up with TRBD2. This CDR3 region has 13 residues. Germline V gives CDR1 MNHNY, CDR2 SVGAGI (reference sequence). J lost 8 bases, V lost 8 bases, and 6 bases had no gene match. The CDR3 reads CASLAGGSDEQFF. The CDR3 DNA follows: TGTGCCAGCTTAGCGGGGGGATCGGATGAGCAGTTCTTC.

The chain carries TRBV6-1 and TRBJ2-6; 7 nucleotides line up with TRBD1. Trimming cost V 1 base and J 2 bases; bases outside gene matches: 5. Germline V CDR1 and CDR2: MNHNS, SASEGT. The CDR3 sequence is 17 residues long. CDR3 bases: TGTGCCAGCAGTGAAGGGAAGGGGGCGGCTGGGGCCAACGTCCTGACTTTC. It specifies CASSEGKGAAGANVLTF.

This sequence joins TRBV4-3 and TRBJ2-1; D might be TRBD2 (6 bases). The CDR3 is 17 residues long. Per the germline V gene, CDR1 is LGHNA and CDR2 is YSLEER. Trimming shortened V by 1 base and J by 2 bases, and 15 bases separated the two germline ends. Here the CDR3 DNA reads TGCGCCAGCAGCCAAGCGGCGGGGACTTCTACCTACAATGAGCAGTTCTTC. It specifies CASSQAAGTSTYNEQFF.

The chain recombines TRBV18 with TRBJ2-1; TRBD2 agrees at 9 bases. V was clipped by 3 bases and J by 5 bases; unmatched bases: 5. This CDR3 has 15 residues. Germline V gene lookup returns CDR1 KGHSH and CDR2 LQKENI. In DNA form, the CDR3 reads TGTGCCAGCTCACCCAGCGGGGGGACCCACAATGAGCAGTTCTTC. Its translation: CASSPSGGTHNEQFF.

This clonotype was seen a handful of times. The J gene is TRBJ2-3, the V gene TRBV5-6; D is perhaps TRBD2 (7 bases). Trimming left V 3 bases short and J 2 bases short, with 13 bases between. Germline CDR1 and CDR2: SGHDT and YYEEEE. CDR3 length equals 15 residues. CDR3 protein: CASSSGDYYTDTQYF. CDR3 nucleotides: TGTGCCAGCAGCTCAGGGGACTATTACACAGATACGCAGTATTTT.

The rearrangement joins TRBV4-3 to TRBJ2-5, with D possibly being TRBD2 (6 bases). Trimming stripped 1 base from V and 11 bases from J, with 14 bases between. Germline lookup yields CDR1 LGHNA and CDR2 YSLEER. The CDR3 runs 13 residues. DNA for the CDR3: TGCGCCAGCAGCCAAGTTTGGAGGGACGGGCAGTACTTC. This codes for CASSQVWRDGQYF.

A few counts support this clonotype. Here the CDR3 DNA reads TGCGCCAGCAGCCAAGATCCCAGATACACAGATACGCAGTATTTT. It is translated as CASSQDPRYTDTQYF. The chain couples TRBV4-3 to TRBJ2-3; no firm D call. CDR1 and CDR2 (germline): LGHNA, YSLEER. The CDR3 runs to 15 residues. Trimming pared 0 bases from V and 2 bases from J, leaving 9 bases between.

The chain is built from TRBV6-5 and TRBJ2-3; 8 bases map to TRBD1. Looked up from germline, CDR1 is MNHEY and CDR2 is SVGAGI. CDR3 length equals 14 residues. Trimming at V came to 6 bases and at J to 5 bases, leaving 7 bases not matched to a gene. In DNA, the CDR3 is TGTGCCAGCAGCGGGGCCAGGGGGCGAGATACGCAGTATTTT. It yields the protein CASSGARGRDTQYF.

The V and J genes are TRBV4-1 and TRBJ1-6; D possibly corresponds to TRBD1 (5 bases). Germline V gene sequence: CDR1 MGHRA, CDR2 YSYEKL. V lost 1 base, J lost 14 bases, and 9 bases lay in between. This CDR3 region has 12 residues. CDR3: CASSQGDGALHF. CDR3 sequence (DNA): TGCGCCAGCAGCCAAGGGGACGGTGCCCTCCACTTT.

This clonotype came up once. J is TRBJ2-1 and V is TRBV3-1; a possible D gene is TRBD2 (6 bases). Germline CDR1 reads LGHDT; CDR2 reads YNNKEL (reference sequence). CDR3 length equals 16 residues. Trimming left V 4 bases short and J 3 bases short, with 16 bases between. For the CDR3, the DNA is TGTGCCAGCAGCCCCGTATCTGCGGGGCTCTACAATGAGCAGTTCTTC. Amino acids: CASSPVSAGLYNEQFF.

The sample holds a few counts of this clonotype. The V gene is TRBV5-1, the J gene TRBJ2-5; TRBD1 or TRBD2 may be the D gene (5 bases each). The CDR3 runs to 13 residues. Trimming stripped 4 bases from V and 4 bases from J, with 11 bases between. Germline-derived CDR1 and CDR2 are SGHRS and YFSETQ. The CDR3 sequence is CASSPVGAETQYF. The CDR3, as DNA: TGCGCCAGCAGCCCTGTCGGGGCAGAGACCCAGTACTTC.

The CDR3 loop reads CASSVEGGDEQYF. The CDR3, as DNA: TGTGCCAGCTCTGTGGAGGGGGGGGACGAGCAGTACTTC. The chain recombines TRBV2 with TRBJ2-7; tentatively, D is TRBD2 (7 bases). This CDR3 contains 13 residues. V lost 8 bases and J lost 5, with 16 bases in between. Germline assignment: CDR1 SNHLY and CDR2 FYNNEI.

This clonotype has just one count. The chain couples TRBV7-8 to TRBJ2-6, with D hard to call. The V gene lost 2 bases and the J gene lost 0 bases, with 14 bases spanning the gap. The CDR3 spans 18 residues. The germline CDR1 and CDR2 sequences are SGHVS and FQNEAQ. The CDR3 bases are TGTGCCAGCAGCTTAAGGGTACTACGAAGCTCTGGGGCCAACGTCCTGACTTTC. Its protein product is CASSLRVLRSSGANVLTF.

The chain uses TRBV6-2 or TRBV6-3 and TRBJ1-2; TRBD1 agrees at 9 bases. The V gene end was trimmed by 0 bases and the J gene end by 4 bases; junction bases not matched to a gene: 3. CDR3 size: 15 residues. CDR1 and CDR2 (germline): MNHEY, SVGEGT. CDR3 region: CASSYSTGGSYGYTF. The CDR3 DNA reads TGTGCCAGCAGTTACTCGACAGGGGGAAGCTATGGCTACACCTTC.

This clonotype came up many times. The chain carries TRBV6-2 or TRBV6-3 and TRBJ2-7; the D call may be TRBD1 or TRBD2 (5 bases each). The V gene's germline CDR1 is MNHEY and CDR2 SVGEGT. The CDR3 is 15 residues long. The V end was cut by 6 bases, the J end by 3 bases, with 18 bases between. The CDR3 region is CASRSVEGRNYEQYF. CDR3 DNA sequence: TGTGCCAGCAGAAGTGTAGAGGGACGGAACTACGAGCAGTACTTC.

In its sample, this clonotype was seen a few times. J is TRBJ2-3 and V is TRBV29-1, with no clear D. CDR1 and CDR2 (germline): SQVTM, ANQGSEA. V lost 3 bases to trimming and J lost 1 base, with 11 bases between them. The CDR3 runs 14 residues. This chain's CDR3 is CSVDVRAGTDTQYF. The CDR3 DNA reads as TGCAGCGTTGATGTGAGAGCCGGCACAGATACGCAGTATTTT.

The rearrangement uses TRBV7-9 and TRBJ2-5, with D hard to call. Near its end, the DNA agrees better with TRBJ2-7, so the J call may be wrong. CDR1 and CDR2 from the germline V gene are SEHNR and FQNEAQ (reference sequence). The CDR3 loop spans 12 amino acids. The CDR3 loop reads CASSTDVGEQYF. DNA of the CDR3: TGTGCCAGCAGCACCGATGTGGGCGAGCAGTACTTC.

The V gene is TRBV20-1, the J gene TRBJ2-1; TRBD1 matches 7 bases. The CDR3 consists of 11 residues. Germline CDR1 DFQATT, CDR2 SNEGSKA (reference sequence). J was trimmed by 9 bases and V by 6 bases; bases with no gene match: 5. CDR3 region: CSAQGVREQFF. The CDR3 coding sequence is TGCAGTGCCCAGGGGGTGCGTGAGCAGTTCTTC.

The rearrangement uses TRBV12-5 and TRBJ1-2; 9 nucleotides align to TRBD1. The CDR3 is 15 amino acids. The junction had 11 bases not matched to a gene; V was cut back by 6 bases and J by 6 bases. Per the germline V gene, CDR1 is LGHNT and CDR2 is FRNRAP. In DNA, the CDR3 is TGTGCTAGTGGCCGAAACGGGGGACAGGGTCATGGCTACACCTTC. It codes for CASGRNGGQGHGYTF.

As concerns this clonotype: A junction end diverges from the germline sequence, so it may reflect a read error. The rearrangement uses TRBV4-3 and TRBJ1-2; possible D gene TRBD1, 5 bases. Germline V gene data show CDR1 as LGHNA and CDR2 as YSLEER. The CDR3 runs to 15 residues. The CDR3 bases are TGCGCCAGCAACCAAGATCTGTACAGGTCCAATGGCTACACCTTC. Its protein is CASNQDLYRSNGYTF.

This clonotype was observed a handful of times. The chain uses TRBV9 and TRBJ2-6; no clear D. This CDR3 region has 16 residues. Trimming removed 0 bases at V and 4 bases at J, with 11 bases between. Germline V gene sequence: CDR1 SGDLS, CDR2 YYNGEE. The CDR3, as DNA: TGTGCCAGCAGCGTAGCTACGGCCTCGGGGGCCAACGTCCTGACTTTC. It codes for CASSVATASGANVLTF.

The V and J genes are TRBV7-8 and TRBJ2-4; TRBD1 matches 8 bases. Germline V gene sequence: CDR1 SGHVS, CDR2 FQNEAQ. V gave up 1 base and J gave up 8 bases; unmatched junction bases: 10. This CDR3 is built from 16 residues. In DNA, the CDR3 is TGTGCCAGCAGCTTAGTCCAGGGGGCGGAGGGGTACATTCAGTACTTC. It is translated as CASSLVQGAEGYIQYF.

The genes are TRBV5-1 and TRBJ2-1; D remains ambiguous. The better agreement between TRBJ2-7 and the DNA end casts doubt on the J call. The CDR3 has 16 residues. CDR1 and CDR2 (germline): SGHRS, YFSETQ. The CDR3 region is CASSLAGTQAYNEQYF. CDR3 nucleotides: TGCGCCAGCAGCTTGGCCGGCACCCAAGCCTACAATGAGCAGTACTTC.

V is TRBV12-3 or TRBV12-4 and J is TRBJ1-1; D is undetermined. V lost 10 bases and J 4 bases, leaving 7 bases between the germline ends. There are 10 residues in the CDR3. CDR3 DNA: TGTGCCACGGGTGGCACTGAAGCTTTCTTT. This gives the protein CATGGTEAFF.